The next 6 T cell receptor beta chains were all read from a single sample in a study of blood T cell repertoires in COVID-19. Clones were sequenced by immunoSEQ multiplex PCR, and TCRdb holds only the in-frame ones, with some missing. This table has about 300,000 clones, about 85% appearing once. The sample taken for sequencing was PBMCs or T cells enriched from blood (not recorded which). The source of these receptors is a woman aged 30 to 39 who had been exposed to COVID-19.

This clone was counted a single time. The chain carries TRBV5-8 and TRBJ1-5, with a tentative D call TRBD1 (6 bases). The CDR3 covers 12 residues. Germline CDR1 is SGHTS and CDR2 is YDEGEE. V dropped 0 bases and J dropped 9 bases, with 7 bases sitting between them. The CDR3 loop reads CASSLGGPPQHF. As DNA, the CDR3 is TGTGCCAGCAGCTTGGGGGGGCCGCCCCAGCATTTT.

This chain uses TRBV27 with TRBJ2-1, with a tentative D call TRBD1 (5 bases). CDR3 length equals 16 residues. Germline V CDR1 and CDR2: MNHEY, SMNVEV (reference sequence). The CDR3 loop reads CATKRGSGISYNEQFF. CDR3 nucleotides: TGTGCGACAAAGAGAGGATCAGGGATCTCCTACAATGAGCAGTTCTTC.

The chain couples TRBV18 to TRBJ1-2; D is perhaps TRBD1 (6 bases). Between the trimmed V and J ends, which lost 2 bases and 4 bases, there was a span of 11 bases. The CDR3 runs 14 residues. Germline CDR1 KGHSH, CDR2 LQKENI. CDR3 amino acids: CASSPGQGRYGYTF. CDR3 nucleotides: TGTGCCAGCTCACCAGGTCAGGGGCGCTATGGCTACACCTTC.

The chain is built from TRBV12-5 and TRBJ1-5; D ambiguous. The V and J ends lost 8 bases and 1 base respectively, with 9 bases between them. CDR1 and CDR2 from the germline V gene are LGHNT and FRNRAP. The CDR3 consists of 13 residues. The CDR3 nucleotides read TGTGCTAGTTCCCGTCTCAGCAATCAGCCCCAGCATTTT. The encoded protein is CASSRLSNQPQHF. The full variable domain, with the rest looked up from reference TRBV12-5 and TRBJ1-5, is DARVTQTPRHKVTEMGQEVTMRCQPILGHNTVFWYRQTMMQGLELLAYFRNRAPLDDSGMPKDRFSAEMPDATLATLKIQPSEPRDSAVYFCASSRLSNQPQHFGDGTRLSIL.

The chain carries TRBV9 and TRBJ2-2, with a possible D match to TRBD1 (6 bases). V lost 0 bases and J lost 1, with 10 bases in between. This CDR3 comprises 16 residues. Germline-derived CDR1 and CDR2 are SGDLS and YYNGEE. This CDR3 is CASSVETGKNTGELFF. CDR3 in DNA: TGTGCCAGCAGCGTAGAAACAGGGAAGAACACCGGGGAGCTGTTTTTT.

V gene TRBV7-2 combines with J gene TRBJ1-1; D remains unclear. The CDR3 is 16 amino acids. Deletions cut 2 bases from V and 1 base from J, with 14 bases between. Looked up from germline, CDR1 is SGHTA and CDR2 is FQGNSA. The CDR3 region has the DNA TGTGCCAGCAGCTTAACGATTGTCCGGAGGAACACTGAAGCTTTCTTT. It encodes CASSLTIVRRNTEAFF.